Below are 30 T cell receptor beta chains sequenced from a single sample in a study of cytomegalovirus exposure and HLA in healthy donors. Use of 60 Vbeta and 13 Jbeta primers characterized the PCR. Data came from immunoSEQ multiplex PCR; TCRdb stores just in-frame clones and leaves some out. The sample lists 170,000 or so clones, 84% occurring once. Sequencing was done on a sample of PBMCs. These receptors originate from a man between 18 and 29 years old in good health and CMV-seronegative.

The V call is TRBV7-9, the J call TRBJ2-3; possible D gene TRBD2, 6 bases. The length of the CDR3 is 14 residues. Trimming shortened V by 5 bases and J by 4 bases, and 13 bases separated the two germline ends. CDR1 SEHNR and CDR2 FQNEAQ come from the germline V gene (reference sequence). The CDR3 nucleotides are TGTGCCAGCAGCCCCACCCCGGGAGCAGATACGCAGTATTTT. This codes for CASSPTPGADTQYF.

This clone was picked up one time. The J gene is TRBJ2-7, the V gene TRBV7-9, with D perhaps matching TRBD2 (5 bases). This CDR3 has 15 amino acids. Trimming took 6 bases from V and 3 from J, leaving 18 bases between them. Germline V gene lookup returns CDR1 SEHNR and CDR2 FQNEAQ (reference sequence). CDR3 amino acids: CASRPSLGGFYEQYF. CDR3 DNA sequence: TGTGCCAGCAGACCCAGCCTAGGAGGTTTCTACGAGCAGTACTTC.

The chain couples TRBV5-4 to TRBJ2-7; 9 nucleotides agree with TRBD2. The germline V gene has CDR1 SGHNT and CDR2 YYREEE (reference sequence). Trimming took 4 bases from V and 4 from J; bases not matched to a gene: 15. CDR3 size: 17 residues. The CDR3 sequence is CASSTGALAGTRYEQYF. The CDR3 DNA reads TGTGCCAGCAGCACGGGGGCGCTAGCGGGGACAAGATACGAGCAGTACTTC. Full variable domain (rest looked up from reference TRBV5-4 and TRBJ2-7): ETGVTQSPTHLIKTRGQQVTLRCSSQSGHNTVSWYQQALGQGPQFIFQYYREEENGRGNFPPRFSGLQFPNYSSELNVNALELDDSALYLCASSTGALAGTRYEQYFGPGTRLTVT.

V usage is TRBV5-5 and J usage is TRBJ2-1, with D possibly matching TRBD1 (5 bases). Looked up from germline, CDR1 is SGHKS and CDR2 is YYEKEE (reference sequence). The length of the CDR3 is 13 residues. The V gene lost 2 bases and the J gene lost 8 bases, with 11 bases spanning the gap. The CDR3 here is CASSLVWGDEQFF. The CDR3 DNA reads TGTGCCAGCAGCTTAGTCTGGGGCGATGAGCAGTTCTTC.

This clone showed up just a few times. Other DNA sequences in the same sample also yield this CDR3. V is TRBV28 and J is TRBJ1-5; D gene ambiguous. CDR1 and CDR2 from the germline V gene are MDHEN and SYDVKM. Trimming removed 3 bases at V and 7 bases at J, with 4 bases between. The CDR3 is 11 amino acids. This CDR3 reads CASSFQQPQHF. In DNA, the CDR3 is TGTGCCAGCAGTTTCCAACAGCCCCAGCATTTT.

The chain employs TRBV7-9 and TRBJ2-3, with 11 bases that match TRBD2. CDR1 SEHNR and CDR2 FQNEAQ come from the germline V gene (reference sequence). V was pared by 5 bases and J by 4 bases, with 5 bases of the junction left unmatched. The CDR3 totals 15 residues. The CDR3 spells CASSHSGRGPDTQYF. For the CDR3, the DNA is TGTGCCAGCAGCCATAGCGGGAGGGGCCCAGATACGCAGTATTTT.

The chain couples TRBV21-1 to TRBJ2-7; TRBD1 is the table's D call and was not checked against the DNA. TRBV21-1 is given as a pseudogene. The CDR3 length is 14 residues. CDR3 sequence (DNA): TGTGCCAGCAGCAGAGAGACAGGGGCCTACGAGCAGTACTTC. It specifies CASSRETGAYEQYF.

In DNA form, the CDR3 reads TGTGCCAGCAGCTTTAGCAACACCGGGGAGCTGTTTTTT. Translating gives CASSFSNTGELFF. The chain uses TRBV7-9 and TRBJ2-2, with D uncertain. Germline loops: CDR1 SEHNR, CDR2 FQNEAQ (reference sequence). The CDR3 consists of 13 residues. Between the trimmed V and J ends, which lost 3 bases and 2 bases, there was a span of 4 bases.

The gene calls are TRBV5-5 and TRBJ2-3; D is perhaps TRBD2 (6 bases). The CDR3 is made up of 14 amino acids. V lost 4 bases and J 4 bases, leaving 13 bases between the germline ends. Germline-derived CDR1 and CDR2 are SGHKS and YYEKEE (reference sequence). The CDR3 spells CASSMETSSDTQYF. The CDR3 bases are TGTGCCAGCAGCATGGAAACTAGCTCAGATACGCAGTATTTT.

The chain links TRBV5-4 to TRBJ2-5, with D tentatively TRBD2 (6 bases). The germline CDR1 and CDR2 sequences are SGHNT and YYREEE (reference sequence). The length of the CDR3 is 13 residues. Trimming pared 5 bases from V and 1 base from J, leaving 9 bases between. In DNA, the CDR3 is TGTGCCAGCAGTCGGGGGTCCCAAGAGACCCAGTACTTC. Its translation is CASSRGSQETQYF.

This chain connects TRBV7-9 to TRBJ1-2, with D possibly being TRBD1 (6 bases). The germline gives CDR1 SEHNR, CDR2 FQNEAQ (reference sequence). Deletions cut 7 bases from V and 3 bases from J, with 15 bases between. The length of the CDR3 is 14 residues. The CDR3 sequence: CASMPLQGHYGYTF. The CDR3 DNA follows: TGTGCCAGCATGCCTTTACAGGGCCACTATGGCTACACCTTC.

The CDR3 spells CASSFAAGPSYEQYF. CDR3 nucleotides: TGTGCCAGCAGCTTTGCTGCGGGACCCTCCTACGAGCAGTACTTC. V usage is TRBV5-8 and J usage is TRBJ2-7; weak D call: TRBD2 (6 bases). The V end was cut by 2 bases, the J end by 0 bases, with 12 bases between. The CDR3 is 15 amino acids. Germline lookup yields CDR1 SGHTS and CDR2 YDEGEE.

This clone was counted a single time. This chain links TRBV27 with TRBJ1-2; D might be TRBD1 (5 bases). CDR1 is MNHEY and CDR2 is SMNVEV in the germline V gene (reference sequence). Trimming removed 8 bases from V and 8 bases from J, with 18 bases in between. The CDR3 contains 13 residues. In nucleotides, the CDR3 is TGTGCCAGCGTTGGCCCGGGCGGGGGAGGCTACACCTTC. Translated, it gives CASVGPGGGGYTF.

The V and J genes are TRBV13 and TRBJ1-2, with a tentative D call TRBD1 (5 bases). The ends were cut back, 2 bases at V and 0 bases at J, with 13 bases in the middle. There are 16 residues in the CDR3. Germline-derived CDR1 and CDR2 are PRHDT and FYEKMQ (reference sequence). The CDR3: CASSLTGGRANYGYTF. In DNA, the CDR3 is TGTGCCAGCAGCTTAACCGGGGGTAGAGCTAACTATGGCTACACCTTC.

This clone was counted between two and nine times. The chain has TRBV6-5 and TRBJ2-7; 10 nucleotides match TRBD1. Germline CDR1 MNHEY, CDR2 SVGAGI. V lost 8 bases, J lost 5 bases, and 3 bases stayed unmatched. CDR3 size: 12 residues. Here the CDR3 DNA reads TGTGCCAGCGGGGACAGGGGCGACGAGCAGTACTTC. It encodes CASGDRGDEQYF.

The chain recombines TRBV7-2 with TRBJ2-7; the D is unclear. The germline V gene has CDR1 SGHTA and CDR2 FQGNSA. This CDR3 spans 13 amino acids. Trimming took 0 bases from V and 3 from J, leaving 6 bases between them. In DNA form, the CDR3 reads TGTGCCAGCAGCTTAGCGTTAAACTACGAGCAGTACTTC. Translated, it gives CASSLALNYEQYF. Full variable domain (outside the CDR3, taken from reference TRBV7-2 and TRBJ2-7): GAGVSQSPSNKVTEKGKDVELRCDPISGHTALYWYRQSLGQGLEFLIYFQGNSAPDKSGLPSDRFSAERTGGSVSTLTIQRTQQEDSAVYLCASSLALNYEQYFGPGTRLTVT.

The chain employs TRBV4-1 and TRBJ1-3; D is unresolved. The J call may not be correct, given that the DNA end is closer to TRBJ2-2. Germline values: CDR1 MGHRA, CDR2 YSYEKL. This CDR3 region has 15 residues. The CDR3 region has the DNA TGCGCCAGCAGCCAAGAAGACTTTGCCACCGGGGAGCTGTTTTTT. This gives the protein CASSQEDFATGELFF.

The rearrangement links TRBV19 to TRBJ1-1, with D perhaps matching TRBD1 (6 bases). The CDR3 runs to 13 residues. With 6 bases removed from V and 1 base from J, the gap between germline ends came to 9 bases. Per the germline V gene, CDR1 is LNHDA and CDR2 is SQIVND (reference sequence). The CDR3 DNA is TGTGCCAGTAGATCGGGACAGAACACTGAAGCTTTCTTT. This sequence encodes CASRSGQNTEAFF.

The rearrangement links TRBV6-5 to TRBJ2-5, with a tentative D call TRBD2 (5 bases). The DNA matches TRBJ2-7 better at its end, which makes the J call doubtful. CDR1 and CDR2 from the germline V gene are MNHEY and SVGAGI. CDR3 length: 13 amino acids. The CDR3 DNA reads TGTGCCAGCATGGGCCTAGCCCTCTACGAGCAGTACTTC. Translation: CASMGLALYEQYF.

The chain is built from TRBV6-5 and TRBJ1-5; D may be TRBD1 (5 bases). V dropped 6 bases and J dropped 6 bases, with 15 bases sitting between them. The germline gives CDR1 MNHEY, CDR2 SVGAGI. CDR3 length: 14 residues. CDR3 loop: CASSRLGGGQPQHF. The CDR3 DNA reads as TGTGCCAGCAGCCGCTTGGGGGGAGGTCAGCCCCAGCATTTT.

The chain employs TRBV7-8 and TRBJ2-1, with TRBD1 identical over 12 bases. This CDR3 region has 17 residues. Germline V gives CDR1 SGHVS, CDR2 FQNEAQ. With 2 bases clipped from V and 3 bases from J, the junction kept 5 bases outside the gene matches. CDR3 nucleotides: TGTGCCAGCAGCTTAAGCGGGACAGGGGGCCGCTACAATGAGCAGTTCTTC. This encodes CASSLSGTGGRYNEQFF. Filled out from reference TRBV7-8 and TRBJ2-1, the complete variable domain reads GAGVSQSPRYKVAKRGQDVALRCDPISGHVSLFWYQQALGQGPEFLTYFQNEAQLDKSGLPSDRFFAERPEGSVSTLKIQRTQQEDSAVYLCASSLSGTGGRYNEQFFGPGTRLTVL.

The chain is built from TRBV27 and TRBJ2-7; 8 nucleotides align to TRBD1. Germline trimming cut 8 bases from V and 4 bases from J; bases unmatched to any gene: 7. Germline CDR1 reads MNHEY; CDR2 reads SMNVEV (reference sequence). The CDR3 runs to 13 residues. CDR3 sequence (DNA): TGTGCCAGCGGTCGACAGGGGTGGTACGAGCAGTACTTC. This translates into CASGRQGWYEQYF.

The gene calls are TRBV7-8 and TRBJ2-1, with 16 bases identical to TRBD2. This CDR3 region has 15 residues. The V segment lost 5 bases and the J segment 7 bases; nucleotides outside the gene matches: 2. Germline CDR1 SGHVS, CDR2 FQNEAQ. The CDR3 loop reads CASSAGLAGGNEQFF. DNA for the CDR3: TGTGCCAGCAGCGCGGGACTAGCGGGAGGGAATGAGCAGTTCTTC.

This chain uses TRBV9 with TRBJ2-7; tentative D call: TRBD2 (5 bases). Germline CDR1 reads SGDLS; CDR2 reads YYNGEE. The CDR3 totals 14 residues. V was clipped by 0 bases and J by 0 bases, with 7 bases between them. The CDR3 DNA is TGTGCCAGCAGCGTAGGAGGGAGCTCCTACGAGCAGTACTTC. Amino acid sequence: CASSVGGSSYEQYF.

The count of this clone is one. V and J are TRBV7-2 and TRBJ2-3; D is ambiguous. Trimming shortened V by 1 base and J by 3 bases, and 8 bases separated the two germline ends. The germline V gene has CDR1 SGHTA and CDR2 FQGNSA. There are 14 residues in the CDR3. CDR3 region: CASSLEFPTDTQYF. DNA of the CDR3: TGTGCCAGCAGCTTAGAATTCCCTACAGATACGCAGTATTTT. The full variable domain, with the rest looked up from reference TRBV7-2 and TRBJ2-3, is GAGVSQSPSNKVTEKGKDVELRCDPISGHTALYWYRQSLGQGLEFLIYFQGNSAPDKSGLPSDRFSAERTGGSVSTLTIQRTQQEDSAVYLCASSLEFPTDTQYFGPGTRLTVL.

The chain carries TRBV5-1 and TRBJ2-3; D not certain. The V end lost 1 base, the J end lost 2 bases, and 5 bases lay between the germline ends. CDR3 length equals 13 residues. The germline gives CDR1 SGHRS, CDR2 YFSETQ. The CDR3 coding sequence is TGCGCCAGCAGCTTGTCGGTCACAGATACGCAGTATTTT. Its protein product is CASSLSVTDTQYF.

This chain joins TRBV7-2 and TRBJ1-1; no clear D. This CDR3 is built from 13 residues. Germline CDR1 reads SGHTA; CDR2 reads FQGNSA. Trimming removed 2 bases at V and 8 bases at J, with 12 bases between. CDR3 in DNA: TGTGCCAGCAGCTTATTGGGCTCACCCGAAGCTTTCTTT. It translates to CASSLLGSPEAFF.

J is TRBJ2-2 and V is TRBV7-3, with 10 nucleotides matching TRBD1. V shed 5 bases, J shed 6 bases, and the junction held 3 bases outside the gene matches. The CDR3 runs to 14 residues. Germline-derived CDR1 and CDR2 are SGHTA and FQGTGA. CDR3 DNA: TGTGCCAGCAGCGGGACAGGGGTCGCCGGGGAGCTGTTTTTT. This encodes CASSGTGVAGELFF. The entire variable domain, with the rest obtained from reference TRBV7-3 and TRBJ2-2, is as follows: GAGVSQTPSNKVTEKGKYVELRCDPISGHTALYWYRQSLGQGPEFLIYFQGTGAADDSGLPNDRFFAVRPEGSVSTLKIQRTERGDSAVYLCASSGTGVAGELFFGEGSRLTVL.

The CDR3 DNA sequence: TGTGCCAGCAGCTCAGGGGGACTAGCGGGAGCGCAGTATTTT. It specifies CASSSGGLAGAQYF. The chain has TRBV7-3 and TRBJ2-3, with 14 bases fitting TRBD2. The V gene's germline CDR1 is SGHTA and CDR2 FQGTGA. Unmatched junction bases numbered 4, after V lost 4 bases and J lost 10 bases. There are 14 residues in the CDR3.

This chain links TRBV19 with TRBJ2-7; 10 bases are a match to TRBD1. V was clipped by 11 bases and J by 3 bases; unmatched bases: 4. The CDR3 runs 12 residues. Germline assignment: CDR1 LNHDA and CDR2 SQIVND (reference sequence). The chain's CDR3 is CAVGTGVYEQYF. DNA of the CDR3: TGTGCCGTTGGGACAGGGGTCTACGAGCAGTACTTC. Drawing the rest from reference TRBV19 and TRBJ2-7, the complete variable domain is DGGITQSPKYLFRKEGQNVTLSCEQNLNHDAMYWYRQDPGQGLRLIYYSQIVNDFQKGDIAEGYSVSREKKESFPLTVTSAQKNPTAFYLCAVGTGVYEQYFGPGTRLTVT.